The 16 T cell receptor beta chains below all came from one sample that was sequenced in a study of blood T cell repertoires in COVID-19. Repertoires were generated with immunoSEQ multiplex PCR, while TCRdb's copy carries only in-frame clones and drops some. The sample has 90,000 to 130,000 clones, approximately 83% seen once; the top ten hold approximately 4.1%. Specimen: peripheral blood. These receptors were collected from a woman in her seventies with acute or convalescent COVID-19.

The chain joins TRBV19 to TRBJ2-3; tentative D call: TRBD2 (6 bases). V was trimmed by 5 bases and J by 3 bases, leaving 18 bases between them. The CDR3 has 16 amino acids. Germline CDR1 and CDR2: LNHDA and SQIVND (reference sequence). CDR3 sequence (DNA): TGTGCCAGTAGTGCCTTGGGACTCCGAATGACAGATACGCAGTATTTT. Residues: CASSALGLRMTDTQYF.

J is TRBJ1-2 and V is TRBV24-1; 8 bases fit TRBD1. The CDR3 is made up of 19 amino acids. The trim removed 5 bases at V and 1 base at J, leaving 17 bases unmatched. Per germline, CDR1 KGHDR and CDR2 SFDVKD. The CDR3 reads CATSALWTGSEPDNYGYTF. DNA for the CDR3: TGTGCCACCAGTGCCTTATGGACAGGGTCTGAACCTGATAACTATGGCTACACCTTC.

This chain links TRBV10-3 with TRBJ2-5, with TRBD1 identical over 9 bases. V lost 2 bases, J lost 5 bases, and 3 bases stayed unmatched. This CDR3 comprises 14 residues. Germline V gene lookup returns CDR1 ENHRY and CDR2 SYGVKD. CDR3 in DNA: TGTGCCATCAGTGAGACAGGGGGCCACGAGACCCAGTACTTC. Translation: CAISETGGHETQYF.

J is TRBJ1-3 and V is TRBV27, with D unresolved. CDR3 length: 17 residues. The germline V gene has CDR1 MNHEY and CDR2 SMNVEV (reference sequence). V shed 2 bases and J shed 1 base, with 15 bases lying between them. CDR3 bases: TGTGCCAGCAGTTTAGGACTTAGGGATCTATCTGGAAACACCATATATTTT. The encoded protein is CASSLGLRDLSGNTIYF.

The J gene is TRBJ2-7, the V gene TRBV15; TRBD1 matches 9 bases. CDR1 and CDR2 (germline): LNHNV, YYDKDF (reference sequence). With V trimmed by 5 bases and J by 6 bases, 11 bases remained unmatched. This CDR3 is built from 15 residues. CDR3 loop: CATSSLDRGLLEQYF. Written as DNA, the CDR3 is TGTGCCACCAGCTCCCTGGACAGGGGCCTCCTCGAGCAGTACTTC.

With regard to this clone: Other DNA sequences of this sample code for an identical CDR3. V usage is TRBV15 and J usage is TRBJ2-3; 15 nucleotides match TRBD2. The germline gives CDR1 LNHNV, CDR2 YYDKDF (reference sequence). The CDR3 extends over 16 amino acids. Unmatched junction bases numbered 2, after V lost 1 base and J lost 6 bases. This CDR3 is CATSRGTSGGADTQYF. The CDR3, as DNA: TGTGCCACCAGCAGAGGGACTAGCGGGGGGGCGGATACGCAGTATTTT.

This clone has only one observation. The chain uses TRBV19 and TRBJ2-2; 7 bases are shared with TRBD1. V lost 7 bases to trimming and J lost 7 bases; unmatched junction nucleotides: 12. Germline V CDR1 and CDR2: LNHDA, SQIVND (reference sequence). This CDR3 contains 15 residues. The CDR3, as DNA: TGTGCCAGTAACCCCTCGGGACAGCGCGGCGGGGAGCTGTTTTTT. It is translated as CASNPSGQRGGELFF.

A single count supports this clone. This chain joins TRBV4-3 and TRBJ1-2; D is unclear. The CDR3 spans 12 residues. CDR1 is LGHNA, CDR2 YSLEER, per germline. Trimming removed 4 bases from V and 8 bases from J, with 11 bases in between. DNA for the CDR3: TGCGCCAGCAGCCCGGGTGCGGGGGGCTACACCTTC. Its translation is CASSPGAGGYTF.

This clone appeared a single time. The chain couples TRBV7-9 to TRBJ1-5; the match to TRBD1 covers 10 bases. V lost 5 bases to trimming and J lost 10 bases; unmatched junction nucleotides: 11. CDR1 is SEHNR, CDR2 FQNEAQ, per germline (reference sequence). This CDR3 region has 15 residues. The CDR3: CASSRTGGDDFPQHF. Here the CDR3 DNA reads TGTGCCAGCAGCCGGACAGGGGGGGACGATTTTCCCCAGCATTTT.

This clone has a handful of counts. V gene TRBV2 combines with J gene TRBJ1-1; D is perhaps TRBD1 (5 bases). Germline values: CDR1 SNHLY, CDR2 FYNNEI. The V end was cut by 0 bases, the J end by 8 bases, with 10 bases between. The CDR3 extends over 13 amino acids. The CDR3 DNA reads as TGTGCCAGCAGTGAAGCCAAACGGACAGAAGCTTTCTTT. Protein product: CASSEAKRTEAFF.

This clone was recorded once. This sequence joins TRBV4-3 and TRBJ2-4; the match to TRBD2 covers 9 bases. Germline CDR1 reads LGHNA; CDR2 reads YSLEER. J lost 0 bases, V lost 0 bases, and 9 bases had no gene match. The CDR3 is made up of 19 amino acids. CDR3 DNA sequence: TGCGCCAGCAGCCAAGATAGGCGAGCGGGGGGTCTAGCCAAAAACATTCAGTACTTC. Translating gives CASSQDRRAGGLAKNIQYF.

The chain uses TRBV7-2 and TRBJ1-2; D gene unclear. The CDR3 has 13 residues. Germline V gene lookup returns CDR1 SGHTA and CDR2 FQGNSA. V was shortened by 5 bases and J by 5 bases, with 12 bases between the two germline ends. In DNA, the CDR3 is TGTGCCAGCAGCCACGGGTCCTCGTATGGCTACACCTTC. Translated: CASSHGSSYGYTF.

The chain couples TRBV10-3 to TRBJ1-1; D is possibly TRBD1 (6 bases). CDR3 size: 13 residues. The germline gives CDR1 ENHRY, CDR2 SYGVKD. Trimming took off 7 bases at V and 1 base at J, with 10 bases between the two ends. The CDR3 DNA reads TGTGCCATCAACCCGACAGGGAACACTGAAGCTTTCTTT. Protein: CAINPTGNTEAFF.

In its sample, this clone was seen a few times. V gene TRBV21-1 combines with J gene TRBJ2-7; the D call of TRBD2 is as the table states it, not checked on the DNA. TRBV21-1 is flagged as a pseudogene. This CDR3 comprises 14 residues. Written as DNA, the CDR3 is TGTGCCAGCAGCGACGAGGGCGCCACCTACGAGCAGTACGTC. Translation: CASSDEGATYEQYV.

The rearrangement uses TRBV20-1 and TRBJ2-7; D might be TRBD1 (6 bases). The germline V gene encodes CDR1 DFQATT and CDR2 SNEGSKA (reference sequence). The CDR3 is 12 amino acids. V was pared by 4 bases and J by 4 bases, with 11 bases between. The CDR3 spells CSAIDRTYEQYV. The CDR3 DNA sequence: TGCAGTGCTATTGACAGGACATACGAGCAGTACGTC.

The V and J genes are TRBV3-1 (or the pseudogene TRBV3-2) and TRBJ1-3; 7 bases align to TRBD1. J lost 0 bases, V lost 8 bases, and 4 bases had no gene match. Germline loops: CDR1 LGHDT, CDR2 YNNKEL (reference sequence). The CDR3 contains 14 residues. CDR3 nucleotide sequence: TGTGCCAGCGGACAGGCTTACTCTGGAAACACCATATATTTT. Protein sequence: CASGQAYSGNTIYF.